Listed below are T cell receptor beta chains from one sample, sequenced in a study of blood T cell repertoires in COVID-19. Sequencing was performed with immunoSEQ multiplex PCR; in TCRdb, only in-frame clones are kept and a portion is missing. The sample includes 250,000 to 300,000 clones, roughly 85% of them seen just once. The sequenced sample was peripheral blood. The receptors originated from a man aged 60-69 years who had recovered from COVID-19. Both conserved end residues are part of each CDR3. D genes are given only for firm matches. Clone size is not always given. Where it is, it says once, few, many or a class for expanded clones.

j_call clone_size v_call d_call cdr3_nt cdr3_aa
TRBJ1-3 . TRBV30 . TGTGCCTGGAGTTCCCCCACAGGGACTGGAAACACCATATATTTT CAWSSPTGTGNTIYF
TRBJ1-5 few TRBV6-5 . TGTGCCAGCATCCCACAACCCAATCAGCCCCAGCATTTT CASIPQPNQPQHF
TRBJ1-1 . TRBV5-4 . TGTGCCAGCAGCCCCGGGAGTTTGACTGAAGCTTTCTTT CASSPGSLTEAFF
TRBJ2-7 . TRBV2 TRBD2 TGTGCCAGCTGGGGGGGGAGTCAGTACGAGCAGTACTTC CASWGGSQYEQYF
TRBJ1-4 . TRBV5-1 . TGCGCCAGCACCTCGAGCGGGGCAGGGCGTGAAAAACTGTTTTTT CASTSSGAGREKLFF
TRBJ2-1 . TRBV11-1 TRBD1 TGTGCCAGCAGCTTCGGGACAGGGGGCTACAATGAGCAGTTCTTC CASSFGTGGYNEQFF
TRBJ1-3 once TRBV7-6 . TGTGCCAGCAGCTTATTCCCTCCCGACAGGCTGATCTCTGGAAACACCATATATTTT CASSLFPPDRLISGNTIYF
TRBJ2-7 . TRBV28 TRBD1 TGTGCCAGCAGTTTTGGGGGGACAGGAGACTACGAGCAGTACTTC CASSFGGTGDYEQYF
TRBJ1-6 . TRBV3-1/TRBV3-2 . TGTGCCAGCAGCGAACTGGGGGCCCGGGTACTCCACTTT CASSELGARVLHF
TRBJ2-1 . TRBV27 . TGTGCCAGCAGTTCCCTTGGGCTGCTGGGCAATGAGCAGTTCTTC CASSSLGLLGNEQFF
TRBJ1-2 . TRBV27 . TGTGCCAGCAGGAGTATACTATATGGCTACACCTTC CASRSILYGYTF
TRBJ2-2 . TRBV21-1 . TGTGCCAGCAGCAAAGTCCCTAGCGGCACCGGGGAGCTGTTTTTT CASSKVPSGTGELFF
TRBJ2-7 . TRBV30 . TGTGCCTGGAGTGAGCCCCCAGGCGAGCAGTACTTC CAWSEPPGEQYF
TRBJ1-1 . TRBV30 TRBD1 TGTGCCTGGCGGACAGGGGGCGGGAACACTGAAGCTTTCTTT CAWRTGGGNTEAFF
TRBJ2-6 . TRBV5-5 TRBD1 TGTGCCAGCAGCTTGACGGGACAGGGCTCTGGGGCCAACGTCCTGACTTTC CASSLTGQGSGANVLTF
TRBJ2-1 . TRBV27 TRBD2 TGTGCCAGCAGCATACTGAGCGGGAGTTCCGGTGAGCAGTTCTTC CASSILSGSSGEQFF
TRBJ1-4 . TRBV6-5 TRBD1 TGTGCCAGCAGTCGGACAGGTGGAGATGAAAAACTGTTTTTT CASSRTGGDEKLFF
TRBJ2-1 many TRBV5-6 . TGTGCCAGCACTGGGAGGGGGAGATACAATGAGCAGTTCTTC CASTGRGRYNEQFF
TRBJ1-2 . TRBV5-4 . TGTGCCAGCAGCTCATCTCCTCTGACGAGGGTGGGTGGCTACACCTTC CASSSSPLTRVGGYTF
TRBJ1-2 . TRBV4-1 . TGCGCCAGCAGCCAAATCGGCCGAGGCCCTAACTATGGCTACACCTTC CASSQIGRGPNYGYTF
TRBJ1-1 . TRBV10-2 TRBD1 TGCGCCGCGGGAGGGGGCTCCGTTGAAGCTTTCTTT CAAGGGSVEAFF
TRBJ1-2 . TRBV6-6 . TGTGCCAGCAGGAAACAGGATAACTATGGCTACACCTTC CASRKQDNYGYTF
TRBJ1-5 . TRBV6-1 . TGTGCCAGCAGTGAAGCGGGGCATAGCAATCAGCCCCAGCATTTT CASSEAGHSNQPQHF
TRBJ2-7 . TRBV5-1 . TGCGCCAGCAGCTTGGATCCAGGATCCTACGAGCAGTACTTC CASSLDPGSYEQYF
TRBJ1-6 . TRBV5-4 . TGTGCCAGCAGCCTCGGCGCGGCGGTTAATTCACCCCTCCACTTT CASSLGAAVNSPLHF
TRBJ1-1 few TRBV29-1 . TGCAGCGTTGGGGAAGGGGGGGCCACTGAAGCTTTCTTT CSVGEGGATEAFF
TRBJ2-5 . TRBV5-1 TRBD2 TGCGCCAGCAGCTTAATCCCCCCCAGCGGGACTAGCGGGAGGGTGTTGGAGACCCAGTACTTC CASSLIPPSGTSGRVLETQYF
TRBJ2-7 . TRBV9 . TGTGCCAGCAGCCCCTCACCCCAGGTTTACGAGCAGTACTTC CASSPSPQVYEQYF
TRBJ2-5 . TRBV3-1/TRBV3-2 TRBD1 TGTGCCAGCAGCCTGACAGGGGGCTTGGTCGAGACCCAGTACTTC CASSLTGGLVETQYF
TRBJ2-5 . TRBV5-6 . TGTGCCAGCAGTGCACTGGGTTCAGGCCGTGGAGAGACCCAGTACTTC CASSALGSGRGETQYF
TRBJ1-2 . TRBV5-1 TRBD1 TGCGCCAGCAGGAGGGACAGCACTAACTATGGCTACACCTTC CASRRDSTNYGYTF
TRBJ1-1 . TRBV25-1 TRBD1 TGTGCCAGCAGTCAGCCGGGACAGGGTTTCGTCGGAGCTTTCTTT CASSQPGQGFVGAFF
TRBJ2-7 . TRBV2 . TGTGCCAGCAGTGAATACTACGAGCAGTACTTC CASSEYYEQYF
TRBJ2-2 . TRBV5-4 TRBD2 TGTGCCAGCAGCTTGGAACTAGCGGGAGTTGTTACCGGGGAGCTGTTTTTT CASSLELAGVVTGELFF
TRBJ1-6 once TRBV2 TRBD1 TGTGCCAGCCAGGACAGGGGCGGATCACCCCTCCACTTT CASQDRGGSPLHF